The 20 T cell receptor beta chains below were found in one sample sequenced in a study of PD-L1 blockade in urothelial cancer. The table came from immunoSEQ multiplex PCR; TCRdb's copy has only in-frame clones and leaves some out. In the table there are approximately 46,000 clones, roughly four fifths of which are singletons. Sequencing used PBMCs, obtained around atezolizumab (anti-PD-L1) treatment. The receptors stem from a man aged 65 to 79 with urothelial cancer.

This rearrangement joins TRBV30 to TRBJ2-3; 8 bases line up with TRBD2. The junction had 6 bases not matched to a gene; V was cut back by 3 bases and J by 4 bases. Germline V gene data show CDR1 as GTSNPN and CDR2 as SVGIG (reference sequence). The CDR3 extends over 14 amino acids. The CDR3 here is CAWSLAGRSDTQYF. The CDR3 DNA sequence: TGTGCCTGGAGCCTAGCGGGCCGCTCAGATACGCAGTATTTT. Filled out from reference TRBV30 and TRBJ2-3, the complete variable domain reads SQTIHQWPATLVQPVGSPLSLECTVEGTSNPNLYWYRQAAGRGLQLLFYSVGIGQISSEVPQNLSASRPQDRQFILSSKKLLLSDSGFYLCAWSLAGRSDTQYFGPGTRLTVL.

This chain connects TRBV27 to TRBJ1-1; D unresolved. The CDR3 totals 13 residues. Germline V lookup: CDR1 MNHEY, CDR2 SMNVEV (reference sequence). Trimming took 0 bases from V and 6 from J, leaving 8 bases between them. CDR3 in DNA: TGTGCCAGCAGTTTATCTGTCTTCGCTGAAGCTTTCTTT. Its translation is CASSLSVFAEAFF.

CDR3 in DNA: TGTGCCAGCGCCCCGGGACAGGCTCGCGAGACCCAGTACTTC. It specifies CASAPGQARETQYF. This rearrangement joins TRBV9 to TRBJ2-5, with 8 bases matching TRBD1. V was clipped by 7 bases and J by 5 bases; unmatched bases: 10. Germline V lookup: CDR1 SGDLS, CDR2 YYNGEE. This CDR3 is built from 14 residues.

This clone was counted a few times. The chain recombines TRBV7-8 with TRBJ1-1; 7 nucleotides agree with TRBD1. With V trimmed by 7 bases and J by 9 bases, 14 bases remained unmatched. The CDR3 is 14 residues long. Germline CDR1 is SGHVS and CDR2 is FQNEAQ. The CDR3 DNA is TGTGCCAGCACCTTGGAGGGGACAGAGAGTAAAGCTTTCTTT. Protein sequence: CASTLEGTESKAFF.

The gene calls are TRBV12-5 and TRBJ2-5, with TRBD1 matching 10 bases. This CDR3 has 14 amino acids. V gave up 6 bases and J gave up 3 bases; unmatched junction bases: 4. Germline-derived CDR1 and CDR2 are LGHNT and FRNRAP. For the CDR3, the DNA is TGTGCTAGTGGCCCCGGGACAGGGGAAGAGACCCAGTACTTC. This gives the protein CASGPGTGEETQYF.

The V and J genes are TRBV6-6 and TRBJ2-2; no reliable D call. V lost 2 bases and J lost 0, with 7 bases in between. The germline gives CDR1 MNHNY, CDR2 SVGAGI (reference sequence). This CDR3 contains 15 residues. CDR3 protein: CASSYGTSNTGELFF. CDR3 bases: TGTGCCAGCAGTTACGGCACCTCGAACACCGGGGAGCTGTTTTTT.

This sequence joins TRBV7-2 and TRBJ2-1, with 7 bases matching TRBD2. CDR3 length equals 15 residues. V shed 7 bases and J 5 bases; nucleotides not matched to a gene: 11. Germline V lookup: CDR1 SGHTA, CDR2 FQGNSA. The chain's CDR3 is CASKIRDYPDNEQFF. In DNA form, the CDR3 reads TGTGCCAGCAAGATTAGGGACTACCCGGACAATGAGCAGTTCTTC.

This clone turned up a few times. The CDR3 DNA sequence: TGTGCCAGCAGATTTAGCAATGAGCAGTTCTTC. Encoded protein: CASRFSNEQFF. This chain links TRBV13 with TRBJ2-1; D not certain. The CDR3 totals 11 residues. With 6 bases removed from V and 6 bases from J, the gap between germline ends came to 6 bases. Germline values: CDR1 PRHDT, CDR2 FYEKMQ (reference sequence).

The V gene is TRBV7-3, the J gene TRBJ2-1; 8 bases align to TRBD1. V gave up 4 bases and J gave up 8 bases; unmatched junction bases: 16. CDR1 is SGHTA and CDR2 is FQGTGA in the germline V gene. This CDR3 is 17 amino acids long. The CDR3 bases are TGTGCCAGCAGCTCCCCTAGGACCGGTCCGACAGGGGATGAGCAGTTCTTC. Its protein is CASSSPRTGPTGDEQFF.

V gene TRBV5-6 combines with J gene TRBJ2-5; 16 positions agree with TRBD2. The trim removed 2 bases at V and 0 bases at J, leaving 7 bases unmatched. This CDR3 contains 19 residues. Per germline, CDR1 SGHDT and CDR2 YYEEEE. The CDR3, as DNA: TGTGCCAGCAGCTTTCCGGGACTAGCGGGAGGGGGGTACCAAGAGACCCAGTACTTC. It encodes CASSFPGLAGGGYQETQYF.

The chain is built from TRBV4-3 and TRBJ1-3; possibly TRBD1 for D (6 bases). The CDR3 has 16 residues. CDR1 is LGHNA, CDR2 YSLEER, per germline. The V end lost 1 base, the J end lost 3 bases, and 13 bases lay between the germline ends. In DNA, the CDR3 is TGCGCCAGCAGCCAAGGCGTACAGGGAGTTGGAAACACCATATATTTT. This encodes CASSQGVQGVGNTIYF.

The CDR3 spells CASSLGTSGRRINNEQFF. Here the CDR3 DNA reads TGTGCCAGCAGCTTGGGGACTAGCGGGAGGAGAATTAACAATGAGCAGTTCTTC. The rearrangement uses TRBV7-3 and TRBJ2-1, with TRBD2 matching 15 bases. Germline V lookup: CDR1 SGHTA, CDR2 FQGTGA. This CDR3 has 18 amino acids. The V segment lost 3 bases and the J segment 5 bases; nucleotides outside the gene matches: 8.

The chain is built from TRBV6-5 and TRBJ2-3, with 7 bases lining up with TRBD2. V lost 11 bases and J lost 3; bases outside the gene matches: 11. The CDR3 consists of 14 residues. Germline CDR1 MNHEY, CDR2 SVGAGI. The CDR3 region is CAASPRRETDTQYF. CDR3 DNA sequence: TGTGCCGCCTCCCCCCGGCGGGAGACAGATACGCAGTATTTT.

The chain has TRBV7-8 and TRBJ2-7, with 7 positions matching TRBD1. CDR3 length: 17 amino acids. V lost 0 bases to trimming and J lost 0 bases; unmatched junction nucleotides: 8. Germline V gene data show CDR1 as SGHVS and CDR2 as FQNEAQ. CDR3 loop: CASSLAFITGDSYEQYF. CDR3 bases: TGTGCCAGCAGCTTAGCGTTCATTACAGGGGACTCCTACGAGCAGTACTTC.

This chain uses TRBV6-1 with TRBJ2-7; TRBD2 is a possible D gene (6 bases). The V gene's germline CDR1 is MNHNS and CDR2 SASEGT. Deletions cut 4 bases from V and 6 bases from J, with 16 bases between. This CDR3 region has 14 residues. CDR3 DNA sequence: TGTGCCAGCAGTGTGGGGGAGGTAGTGGGCGAGCAGTACTTC. This encodes CASSVGEVVGEQYF.

This chain connects TRBV7-2 to TRBJ1-1; D might be TRBD1 (6 bases). CDR1 SGHTA and CDR2 FQGNSA come from the germline V gene. The CDR3 is 15 residues long. V lost 1 base and J lost 4, with 13 bases in between. CDR3 in DNA: TGTGCCAGCAGCTTAGATGACAGGTACCTCACTGAAGCTTTCTTT. Protein product: CASSLDDRYLTEAFF.

The genes are TRBV5-1 and TRBJ2-7; D call uncertain. Between the trimmed V and J ends, which lost 3 bases and 0 bases, there was a span of 10 bases. The CDR3 runs to 14 residues. Germline V gene lookup returns CDR1 SGHRS and CDR2 YFSETQ. CDR3 nucleotides: TGCGCCAGCAGCTCTTCACCGAGCTCCTACGAGCAGTACTTC. Amino acids: CASSSSPSSYEQYF.

This sequence joins TRBV29-1 and TRBJ2-5, with TRBD1 matching over 11 bases. The germline CDR1 and CDR2 sequences are SQVTM and ANQGSEA. The CDR3 loop spans 13 amino acids. With 8 bases clipped from V and 7 bases from J, the junction kept 9 bases outside the gene matches. CDR3 amino acids: CSFGQGAGGTQYF. In DNA form, the CDR3 reads TGCAGCTTTGGACAGGGGGCTGGCGGGACCCAGTACTTC. The whole variable domain, remainder taken from reference TRBV29-1 and TRBJ2-5, is SAVISQKPSRDICQRGTSLTIQCQVDSQVTMMFWYRQQPGQSLTLIATANQGSEATYESGFVIDKFPISRPNLTFSTLTVSNMSPEDSSIYLCSFGQGAGGTQYFGPGTRLLVL.

The CDR3 here is CASSPIDSLYGYTF. The DNA for the CDR3 is TGTGCCAGCTCACCAATAGACAGCCTATATGGCTACACCTTC. The chain carries TRBV18 and TRBJ1-2; the D gene is possibly TRBD1 (5 bases). Trimming took 2 bases from V and 5 from J, leaving 12 bases between them. This CDR3 comprises 14 residues. Germline lookup yields CDR1 KGHSH and CDR2 LQKENI.

The rearrangement uses TRBV4-3 and TRBJ1-5; no definite D call. Germline CDR1 is LGHNA and CDR2 is YSLEER. Trimming removed 2 bases from V and 0 bases from J, with 8 bases in between. This CDR3 is built from 15 residues. The CDR3 nucleotides read TGCGCCAGCAGCCAAAGTTTCTATAGCAATCAGCCCCAGCATTTT. Its translation is CASSQSFYSNQPQHF.